This entry features one T cell receptor (beta chain) sequence. Clones were sequenced by immunoSEQ multiplex PCR, and TCRdb holds only the in-frame ones, with some missing. The repertoire includes approximately 67,000 clones, under 95% of them detected once, and around 3% sits in the top ten. This specimen comes from a study of T cells after somatic rescue of genetic block. Germline V lookup: CDR1 MNHEY, CDR2 SMNVEV (reference sequence). The CDR3 has 14 residues. V gave up 6 bases and J gave up 6 bases; unmatched junction bases: 6. This rearrangement joins TRBV27 to TRBJ2-7, with 12 positions matching TRBD2. Sequencing was performed on peripheral blood mononuclear cells (PBMCs). The clonotype comes from a middle-aged man. CDR3 in amino acids: CASRPSGRAAEQYF. Here the CDR3 DNA reads TGTGCCAGCAGACCTAGCGGGAGGGCCGCCGAGCAGTACTTC.